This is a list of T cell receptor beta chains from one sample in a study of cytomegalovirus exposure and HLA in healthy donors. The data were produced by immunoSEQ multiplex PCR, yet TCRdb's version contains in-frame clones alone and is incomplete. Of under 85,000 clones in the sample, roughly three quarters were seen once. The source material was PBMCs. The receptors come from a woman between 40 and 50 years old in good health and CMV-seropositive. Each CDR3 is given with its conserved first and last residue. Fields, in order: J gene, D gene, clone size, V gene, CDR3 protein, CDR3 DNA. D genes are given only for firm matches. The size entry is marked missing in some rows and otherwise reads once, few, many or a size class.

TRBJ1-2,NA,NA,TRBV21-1,CASSKGPGTGFGYTF,TGTGCCAGCAGCAAAGGTCCCGGGACAGGGTTTGGCTACACCTTC
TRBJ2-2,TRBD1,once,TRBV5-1,CASSAVAGQGITGELFF,TGCGCCAGCAGCGCCGTGGCGGGACAGGGGATCACCGGGGAGCTGTTTTTT
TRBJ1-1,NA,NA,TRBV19,CASSTVSQTGNTEAFF,TGTGCCAGTAGTACAGTTTCCCAGACGGGGAACACTGAAGCTTTCTTT
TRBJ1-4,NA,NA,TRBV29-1,CSVAMAGINEKLFF,TGCAGCGTTGCCATGGCAGGCATTAATGAAAAACTGTTTTTT
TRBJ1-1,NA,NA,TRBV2,CASSEAGLQGRTEAFF,TGTGCCAGCAGTGAAGCAGGATTACAGGGACGGACTGAAGCTTTCTTT
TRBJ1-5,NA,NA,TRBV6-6,CASSYNGVGGSQPQHF,TGTGCCAGCAGTTACAACGGGGTCGGGGGAAGTCAGCCCCAGCATTTT
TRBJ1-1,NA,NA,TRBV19,CASSMTDRMNAEAFF,TGTGCCAGTAGTATGACTGACAGAATGAACGCTGAAGCTTTCTTT
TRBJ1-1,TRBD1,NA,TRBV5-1,CASSLGQGGAFF,TGCGCCAGCAGCTTGGGGCAGGGGGGAGCTTTCTTT
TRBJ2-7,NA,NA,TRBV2,CASTTARESEQYF,TGTGCCAGCACCACCGCTAGGGAGAGCGAGCAGTACTTC
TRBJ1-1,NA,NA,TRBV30,CAWSGGRAEAFF,TGTGCCTGGAGTGGCGGGAGGGCTGAAGCTTTCTTT
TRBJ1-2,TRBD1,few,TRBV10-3,CAVRGQGGYGYTF,TGTGCCGTTAGGGGACAGGGGGGCTATGGCTACACCTTC
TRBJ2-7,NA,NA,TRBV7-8,CASSLSEGEYEQYF,TGTGCCAGCAGCTTATCCGAGGGGGAATACGAGCAGTACTTC
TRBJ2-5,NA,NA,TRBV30,CAWKGRRNIGRTAKETQYF,TGTGCCTGGAAGGGTCGCCGTAACATCGGAAGGACAGCTAAAGAGACCCAGTACTTC
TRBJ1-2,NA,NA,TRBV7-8,CASSSQGIAVGYTF,TGTGCCAGCAGCTCCCAGGGTATTGCGGTTGGCTACACCTTC
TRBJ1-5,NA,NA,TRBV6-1,CASSPIMSGNQPQHF,TGTGCCAGCAGTCCTATAATGTCGGGGAATCAGCCCCAGCATTTT
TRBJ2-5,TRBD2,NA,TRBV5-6,CASSLIPLAGSETQYF,TGTGCCAGCAGCCTCATCCCACTAGCGGGGTCCGAGACCCAGTACTTC
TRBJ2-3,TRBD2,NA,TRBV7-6,CASSLLAGGSTDTQYF,TGTGCCAGCAGCTTATTAGCGGGGGGATCCACAGATACGCAGTATTTT
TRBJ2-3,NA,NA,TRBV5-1,CASSSRQIRAEDTQYF,TGCGCCAGCAGCTCCCGACAGATCCGGGCCGAGGATACGCAGTATTTT
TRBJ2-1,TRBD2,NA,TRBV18,CASSPLGTSGISSYNEQFF,TGTGCCAGCTCACCACTCGGGACTAGCGGGATCAGCTCCTACAATGAGCAGTTCTTC
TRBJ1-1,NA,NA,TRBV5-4,CASSSAAGYNTEAFF,TGTGCCAGCAGCTCGGCGGCCGGCTATAACACTGAAGCTTTCTTT
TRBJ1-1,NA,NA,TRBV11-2,CASSPRGALNTEAFF,TGTGCCAGCAGCCCCCGGGGGGCCTTGAACACTGAAGCTTTCTTT
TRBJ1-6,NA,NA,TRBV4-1,CASSQELLEDSPLHF,TGCGCCAGCAGCCAAGAACTCCTTGAGGATTCACCCCTCCACTTT
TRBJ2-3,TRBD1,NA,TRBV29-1,CSVEGDRGADTQYF,TGCAGCGTTGAAGGGGACAGGGGGGCAGATACGCAGTATTTT
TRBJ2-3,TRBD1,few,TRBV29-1,CSVERLHRGGEDTQYF,TGCAGCGTTGAACGGCTTCACAGGGGTGGGGAGGATACGCAGTATTTT
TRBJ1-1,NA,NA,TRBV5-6,CASSLVEVTNTEAFF,TGTGCCAGCAGCTTGGTAGAGGTCACGAACACTGAAGCTTTCTTT
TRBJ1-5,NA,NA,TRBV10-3,CAIGPGQSSNQPQHF,TGTGCCATCGGCCCGGGACAAAGTAGCAATCAGCCCCAGCATTTT
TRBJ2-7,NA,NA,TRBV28,CASSFTTRGTLSYEQYF,TGTGCCAGCAGTTTCACAACGAGGGGGACCCTCTCCTACGAGCAGTACTTC
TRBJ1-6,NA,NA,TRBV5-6,CASSLGAGRISPLHF,TGTGCCAGCAGCTTGGGGGCCGGTAGGATTTCACCCCTCCACTTT
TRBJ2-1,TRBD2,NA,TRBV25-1,CASSESPGGYNEQFF,TGTGCCAGCAGTGAATCACCGGGAGGTTACAATGAGCAGTTCTTC
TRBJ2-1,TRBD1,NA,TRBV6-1,CASSDGTGGSEQFF,TGTGCCAGCAGTGATGGGACAGGGGGCAGTGAGCAGTTCTTC
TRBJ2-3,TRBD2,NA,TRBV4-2,CASSQGLAGGPGTDTQYF,TGTGCCAGCAGCCAAGGGCTAGCGGGGGGGCCTGGCACAGATACGCAGTATTTT
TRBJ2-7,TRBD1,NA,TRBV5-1,CASRGTGSSYEQYF,TGCGCCAGCAGAGGGACAGGGAGCTCCTACGAGCAGTACTTC
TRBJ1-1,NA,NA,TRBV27,CASSFGQNTEAFF,TGTGCCAGCAGTTTCGGTCAGAACACTGAAGCTTTCTTT
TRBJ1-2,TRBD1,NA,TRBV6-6,CASSTRQGGSGYTF,TGTGCCAGCAGTACCCGACAGGGGGGCAGTGGCTACACCTTC
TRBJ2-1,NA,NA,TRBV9,CASSVAGVRGEQFF,TGTGCCAGCAGCGTAGCGGGGGTCCGAGGTGAGCAGTTCTTC
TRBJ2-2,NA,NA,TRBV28,CASQEAGELFF,TGTGCCAGTCAGGAGGCCGGGGAGCTGTTTTTT
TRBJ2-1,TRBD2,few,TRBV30,CAWRMTSLFVHEQFF,TGTGCCTGGAGGATGACTAGCCTATTTGTGCATGAGCAGTTCTTC
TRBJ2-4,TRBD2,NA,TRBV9,CASSQLAGEGIQYF,TGTGCCAGCAGCCAACTAGCGGGGGAAGGCATTCAGTACTTC
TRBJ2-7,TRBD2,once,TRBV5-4,CASSLDSGGANEQYF,TGTGCCAGCAGCCTAGATAGCGGGGGGGCGAACGAGCAGTACTTC
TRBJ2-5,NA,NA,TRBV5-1,CASSFRQGRETQYF,TGCGCCAGCAGCTTTCGGCAGGGGCGAGAGACCCAGTACTTC
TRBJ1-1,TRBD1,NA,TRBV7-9,CASSSRDRGSTEAFF,TGTGCCAGCAGCTCTCGGGACAGGGGGAGCACTGAAGCTTTCTTT